These 23 T cell receptor beta chains were sequenced from one sample in a study of blood T cells in healthy people across ages. With a J-beta primer mix and a sample-barcoded 5' primer, a second PCR ran about 6 to 11 cycles. Each CDR3 protein gets one entry after TCRdb re-called the 5' RACE reads with MiXCR. The sample holds 800,000 or so distinct CDR3 sequences; about 25% are singletons and the top ten take under 4.5%. This sample also belongs to another study, concerning T cells of mothers and their children.

Sequencing was performed on blood. The receptor source for this set is a boy aged 5-17 years in good health.

The J gene is TRBJ1-6, the V gene TRBV12-5, with a tentative D call TRBD1 (6 bases). Germline CDR1 is LGHNT and CDR2 is FRNRAP. Trimming shortened V by 6 bases and J by 8 bases, and 17 bases separated the two germline ends. The CDR3 consists of 15 residues. The CDR3 is CASGDGGGGHSPLHF. For the CDR3, the DNA is TGTGCTAGTGGGGACGGTGGGGGGGGGCATTCACCCCTCCACTTT.

This clonotype was detected a few times. The chain links TRBV20-1 to TRBJ2-3; a weak D match, TRBD2 (5 bases). The germline CDR1 and CDR2 sequences are DFQATT and SNEGSKA (reference sequence). CDR3 size: 14 residues. V dropped 5 bases and J dropped 6 bases, with 18 bases sitting between them. CDR3 coding DNA: TGCAGTGCTCCATATCACGGACTCGGGGATACGCAGTATTTT. This translates into CSAPYHGLGDTQYF.

This chain links TRBV4-3 with TRBJ2-2; a weak D match, TRBD1 (6 bases). The V end lost 4 bases, the J end lost 5 bases, and 11 bases lay between the germline ends. Germline lookup yields CDR1 LGHNA and CDR2 YSLEER. The CDR3 contains 14 residues. The CDR3 nucleotides read TGCGCCAGCAGCCTACCAGGGGAGACCGGGGAGCTGTTTTTT. Protein product: CASSLPGETGELFF.

The rearrangement joins TRBV9 to TRBJ2-4; D uncertain. Per the germline V gene, CDR1 is SGDLS and CDR2 is YYNGEE. The CDR3 has 13 residues. V shed 1 base and J shed 1 base, with 3 bases lying between them. The CDR3 sequence: CASSVNAKNIQYF. In nucleotides, the CDR3 is TGTGCCAGCAGCGTAAATGCCAAAAACATTCAGTACTTC.

This sequence joins TRBV20-1 and TRBJ2-7; D is undetermined. Germline CDR1 reads DFQATT; CDR2 reads SNEGSKA (reference sequence). With 5 bases removed from V and 7 bases from J, the gap between germline ends came to 9 bases. This CDR3 region has 10 residues. For the CDR3, the DNA is TGCAGTGCTGGGCGACAAGAGCAGTACTTC. Translating gives CSAGRQEQYF.

The chain carries TRBV6-2 or TRBV6-3 and TRBJ2-1; 9 bases map to TRBD2. The DNA end is a closer match to TRBJ2-7, so the J assignment may be wrong. Germline CDR1 is MNHEY and CDR2 is SVGEGT. This CDR3 comprises 15 residues. CDR3 nucleotides: TGTGCCAGCAGGACGTTAGCGGGAGAGGGATACGAGCAGTACTTC. Protein: CASRTLAGEGYEQYF.

This clonotype was counted only a few times. The V gene is TRBV29-1, the J gene TRBJ2-5; D gene uncertain. The CDR3 totals 13 residues. V lost 2 bases, J lost 5 bases, and 12 bases lay in between. The germline V gene has CDR1 SQVTM and CDR2 ANQGSEA. CDR3 nucleotides: TGCAGCGTTGAACAGGACGATTGGGAGACCCAGTACTTC. Its protein is CSVEQDDWETQYF.

There are a few counts of this clonotype. This chain uses TRBV4-3 with TRBJ2-7; TRBD2 aligns across 9 bases. Germline lookup yields CDR1 LGHNA and CDR2 YSLEER. This CDR3 is built from 16 residues. Trimming took 0 bases from V and 2 from J; bases not matched to a gene: 5. CDR3 region: CASSQERPSGTYEQYF. Written as DNA, the CDR3 is TGCGCCAGCAGCCAAGAGAGACCTAGCGGGACCTACGAGCAGTACTTC.

This chain uses TRBV12-3 or TRBV12-4 with TRBJ2-5; D uncertain. V lost 3 bases and J 2 bases, leaving 10 bases between the germline ends. The CDR3 has 14 residues. The chain's CDR3 is CASSFNRNQETQYF. In nucleotides, the CDR3 is TGTGCCAGCAGTTTCAACCGGAATCAAGAGACCCAGTACTTC.

This clonotype appeared a few times. The CDR3 sequence is CASSIAGAEQETQYF. CDR3 DNA: TGTGCCAGCAGCATAGCGGGGGCCGAGCAAGAGACCCAGTACTTC. The genes are TRBV6-2 or TRBV6-3 and TRBJ2-5, with 9 bases matching TRBD2. CDR1 and CDR2 from the germline V gene are MNHEY and SVGEGT. The V and J ends lost 6 bases and 2 bases, in that order; junction bases with no gene match: 7. This CDR3 has 15 amino acids.

This chain connects TRBV20-1 to TRBJ2-7; D not resolved. Germline CDR1 and CDR2: DFQATT and SNEGSKA (reference sequence). The CDR3 totals 16 residues. V was cut by 1 base and J by 1 base, with 17 bases left in between. CDR3 amino acids: CSARVSFGRPSYEQYF. DNA of the CDR3: TGCAGTGCTAGAGTCTCTTTCGGACGGCCGTCCTACGAGCAGTACTTC.

This clonotype turned up a few times. The chain carries TRBV15 and TRBJ2-7, with D possibly being TRBD1 (5 bases). Trimming removed 8 bases at V and 0 bases at J, with 20 bases between. The CDR3 loop spans 16 amino acids. Germline V lookup: CDR1 LNHNV, CDR2 YYDKDF (reference sequence). The CDR3 is CATSQDFPTTSYEQYF. The CDR3 DNA reads TGTGCCACCTCACAGGATTTTCCGACGACCTCCTACGAGCAGTACTTC.

The rearrangement uses TRBV4-3 and TRBJ1-4, with D tentatively TRBD1 (5 bases). Germline V gene sequence: CDR1 LGHNA, CDR2 YSLEER. Trimming took 3 bases from V and 8 from J, leaving 13 bases between them. The CDR3 consists of 14 residues. CDR3 amino acids: CASSQRGGGEKLFF. The DNA of the CDR3 is TGCGCCAGCAGCCAGAGGGGCGGGGGAGAAAAACTGTTTTTT.

This clonotype was seen a few times. The rearrangement joins TRBV12-3 or TRBV12-4 to TRBJ1-1; no definite D call. V shed 2 bases and J shed 2 bases, with 12 bases lying between them. CDR3 length equals 15 residues. CDR3 DNA sequence: TGTGCCAGCAGTTTACAGGCGAATCTAAACACTGAAGCTTTCTTT. Its translation is CASSLQANLNTEAFF.

The V and J genes are TRBV20-1 and TRBJ1-1; D gene unclear. CDR3 length: 11 amino acids. Per the germline V gene, CDR1 is DFQATT and CDR2 is SNEGSKA (reference sequence). V gave up 4 bases and J gave up 1 base, with 4 bases separating them. The CDR3 loop reads CSAKRNTEAFF. The CDR3 DNA reads TGCAGTGCTAAGCGGAACACTGAAGCTTTCTTT.

This clonotype was detected ten times or more. The chain employs TRBV6-2 or TRBV6-3 and TRBJ2-6; D unresolved. This CDR3 has 14 amino acids. V lost 8 bases to trimming and J lost 4 bases, with 12 bases between them. Germline V gives CDR1 MNHEY, CDR2 SVGEGT. The CDR3, as DNA: TGTGCCAGCTCCTCGGTGGGGGGGGCCAACGTCCTGACTTTC. Translation: CASSSVGGANVLTF.

This chain connects TRBV4-1 to TRBJ2-7, with 7 bases matching TRBD1. In germline, CDR1 is MGHRA, CDR2 YSYEKL. V shed 0 bases and J 0 bases; nucleotides not matched to a gene: 20. CDR3 length: 21 residues. CDR3 nucleotide sequence: TGCGCCAGCAGCCAAGATGTAGGGGGCTCCCCGGTCGTACTGAGCTCCTACGAGCAGTACTTC. It is translated as CASSQDVGGSPVVLSSYEQYF.

The chain is built from TRBV20-1 and TRBJ2-7; D remains ambiguous. Trimming removed 0 bases at V and 0 bases at J, with 12 bases between. This CDR3 is built from 15 residues. Germline lookup yields CDR1 DFQATT and CDR2 SNEGSKA (reference sequence). In nucleotides, the CDR3 is TGCAGTGCTAGAGATGCTTCCAGGAACTCCTACGAGCAGTACTTC. This translates into CSARDASRNSYEQYF.

This clonotype was counted only a few times. The chain recombines TRBV29-1 with TRBJ2-7; TRBD1 agrees at 7 bases. CDR1 and CDR2 from the germline V gene are SQVTM and ANQGSEA. V lost 6 bases and J lost 0; bases outside the gene matches: 8. This CDR3 comprises 14 residues. CDR3 loop: CSVSGQDGSYEQYF. The DNA of the CDR3 is TGCAGCGTCTCCGGACAGGACGGCTCCTACGAGCAGTACTTC.

The CDR3 DNA is TGTGCCAGCTCAGGGGGCGGCGGGAATTCACCCCTCCACTTT. It encodes CASSGGGGNSPLHF. The rearrangement uses TRBV6-5 and TRBJ1-6; 8 bases line up with TRBD1. Germline CDR1 MNHEY, CDR2 SVGAGI. There are 14 residues in the CDR3. Losses at the gene ends were 8 bases for V and 7 bases for J; bases not matched to a gene: 7.

This clonotype has a handful of counts. The rearrangement joins TRBV23-1 to TRBJ2-7, with TRBD1 matching over 8 bases. TRBV23-1 is identified as an open reading frame with a role that is uncertain. J gave up 0 bases and V 2 bases, and 6 bases lay outside the gene matches. The CDR3 totals 16 residues. The CDR3 region has the DNA TGCGCCAGCAGTCAACCCGGGACAGGTATCTCCTACGAGCAGTACTTC. Translated: CASSQPGTGISYEQYF.

Only a few counts were recorded for this clonotype. The chain links TRBV6-6 to TRBJ2-1; D uncertain. This CDR3 has 16 amino acids. CDR1 is MNHNY and CDR2 is SVGAGI in the germline V gene (reference sequence). Trimming removed 5 bases at V and 6 bases at J, with 20 bases between. CDR3 loop: CASSPPPRIMGNEQFF. Here the CDR3 DNA reads TGTGCCAGCAGTCCCCCCCCCAGGATTATGGGCAATGAGCAGTTCTTC.

As for this clonotype: At one boundary the junction diverges from the germline segment, which might be a read error. The chain combines TRBV6-6 with TRBJ2-4; D is perhaps TRBD1 or TRBD2 (5 bases each). CDR1 MNHNY and CDR2 SVGAGI come from the germline V gene (reference sequence). The CDR3 spans 14 residues. The CDR3 reads CASSSQEEENIQCF. The CDR3 bases are TGTGCCAGCAGTTCACAGGAGGAGGAGAACATTCAGTGCTTC.